This T cell receptor beta chain was identified during a study of T cells in tuberculosis. General observations from the study: Active tuberculosis alpha repertoires lay closer to GMM-specific TCRs than controls'.

Latent tuberculosis screening used tuberculin skin test and IGRA at entry. Profiling relied on immunoSEQ multiplex PCR, and the TCRdb table lists in-frame clones only, not all of them. Here the sample spans some 34,000 clones, over 90% being singletons. Details on this clone: Its antigen is undetermined.

Sequenced: PBMCs. This receptor was obtained from a donor aged 10-35 years with latent tuberculosis or without tuberculosis infection.

The CDR3 loop is CASSDRDYGYTF. The CDR3 nucleotides read TGTGCCAGTAGTGATCGGGACTATGGCTACACCTTC. The chain is built from TRBV19 and TRBJ1-2; D is unresolved. Trimming shortened V by 5 bases and J by 3 bases, and 7 bases separated the two germline ends. CDR1 LNHDA and CDR2 SQIVND come from the germline V gene (reference sequence). The CDR3 covers 12 residues.